The rows below give T cell receptor beta chains drawn from one sample of a study of blood T cell repertoires in COVID-19. The table came from immunoSEQ multiplex PCR; TCRdb's copy has only in-frame clones and leaves some out. This table holds around 240,000 clones, roughly 84% found once. The sequencing input was peripheral blood. All receptors come from a woman aged 50 to 60 with acute or convalescent COVID-19. The CDR3 runs from the conserved cysteine through the conserved F or W. The D gene is left open where the match is weak. The size field is filled for only some rows; it gives once, few, many or a size class.

CDR3 DNA: TGTGCCAGCTCACCACCCTCCTCCTACGAGCAGTACTTC; CDR3 protein: CASSPPSSYEQYF; D gene: -; J gene: TRBJ2-7; clone size: -; V gene: TRBV18
CDR3 DNA: TGTGCCAGCAGCACTCTGGCGGAGAACACTGAAGCTTTCTTT; CDR3 protein: CASSTLAENTEAFF; D gene: -; J gene: TRBJ1-1; clone size: -; V gene: TRBV7-9
CDR3 DNA: TGTGCCAGCACTGACGGGCCTGGGGGGAGGGCGGGGGCCAACGTCCTGACTTTC; CDR3 protein: CASTDGPGGRAGANVLTF; D gene: TRBD2; J gene: TRBJ2-6; clone size: -; V gene: TRBV2
CDR3 DNA: TGTGCCACTCAACGGGAAATGGGTCAGCCCCAGCATTTT; CDR3 protein: CATQREMGQPQHF; D gene: -; J gene: TRBJ1-5; clone size: once; V gene: TRBV5-4
CDR3 DNA: TGCGCCAGCGGTAGCGGGAGGACTGCCAATGAGCAGTTCTTC; CDR3 protein: CASGSGRTANEQFF; D gene: TRBD2; J gene: TRBJ2-1; clone size: -; V gene: TRBV10-1
CDR3 DNA: TGTGCCAGCAGTTTCCGGGGGAATGGACAGCCCCAGCATTTT; CDR3 protein: CASSFRGNGQPQHF; D gene: -; J gene: TRBJ1-5; clone size: -; V gene: TRBV27
CDR3 DNA: TGTGCCAGCAGGGCGACTAGCGGGACGGTCGGGGAGCTGTTTTTT; CDR3 protein: CASRATSGTVGELFF; D gene: TRBD2; J gene: TRBJ2-2; clone size: -; V gene: TRBV3-1/TRBV3-2
CDR3 DNA: TGTGCCAGCAGCAAAACCGAGGATGAGCAGTTCTTC; CDR3 protein: CASSKTEDEQFF; D gene: -; J gene: TRBJ2-1; clone size: -; V gene: TRBV21-1
CDR3 DNA: TGTGCCAGCAGTTTCGCGACTAGCGGGGGGGCCGAGACCCAGTACTTC; CDR3 protein: CASSFATSGGAETQYF; D gene: TRBD2; J gene: TRBJ2-5; clone size: -; V gene: TRBV28
CDR3 DNA: TGTGCCAGCAGCCCGGGAGGTTGGGGAAAGGACACCGGGGAGCTGTTTTTT; CDR3 protein: CASSPGGWGKDTGELFF; D gene: TRBD2; J gene: TRBJ2-2; clone size: -; V gene: TRBV11-3
CDR3 DNA: TGTGCCAGCAGACCGACTAGCGGGATACACGAGCAGTACTTC; CDR3 protein: CASRPTSGIHEQYF; D gene: TRBD2; J gene: TRBJ2-7; clone size: -; V gene: TRBV27
CDR3 DNA: TGTGCCAGCAGGGGGGGAGGGTCGGAGACCCAGTACTTC; CDR3 protein: CASRGGGSETQYF; D gene: TRBD2; J gene: TRBJ2-5; clone size: -; V gene: TRBV6-5
CDR3 DNA: TGTGCCAGCAGCCAAGTACAGGATAATTCACCCCTCCACTTT; CDR3 protein: CASSQVQDNSPLHF; D gene: -; J gene: TRBJ1-6; clone size: -; V gene: TRBV3-1/TRBV3-2
CDR3 DNA: TGTGCCAGCAGCCGTGAGACAGGGGGGAACGAAAAACTGTTTTTT; CDR3 protein: CASSRETGGNEKLFF; D gene: TRBD1; J gene: TRBJ1-4; clone size: -; V gene: TRBV7-8
CDR3 DNA: TGTGCCAGCAGTTTCTTACAGTTAAATTCACCCCTCCACTTT; CDR3 protein: CASSFLQLNSPLHF; D gene: -; J gene: TRBJ1-6; clone size: -; V gene: TRBV27
CDR3 DNA: TGTGCCAGTCGGCCTAGCGCGAACACCGGGGAGCTGTTTTTT; CDR3 protein: CASRPSANTGELFF; D gene: -; J gene: TRBJ2-2; clone size: -; V gene: TRBV7-9
CDR3 DNA: TGTGCCAGCAGCTTTGGGTCGACGTTAGCTTACGAGCAGTACTTC; CDR3 protein: CASSFGSTLAYEQYF; D gene: -; J gene: TRBJ2-7; clone size: -; V gene: TRBV5-6
CDR3 DNA: TGTGCCAGCCACTCCTACAATGAGCAGTTCTTC; CDR3 protein: CASHSYNEQFF; D gene: -; J gene: TRBJ2-1; clone size: -; V gene: TRBV28
CDR3 DNA: TGTGCCAGCAGCTTAGTCTACCAGGAGCGGTCGTTCTTC; CDR3 protein: CASSLVYQERSFF; D gene: -; J gene: TRBJ2-1; clone size: -; V gene: TRBV7-2
CDR3 DNA: TGTGCCAGCAGCTTAGACCCAGGAAGGTTCGGTGGCTACACCTTC; CDR3 protein: CASSLDPGRFGGYTF; D gene: -; J gene: TRBJ1-2; clone size: -; V gene: TRBV11-2
CDR3 DNA: TGTGCCATCACCCAATCGGGACAGCATGAAAAACTGTTTTTT; CDR3 protein: CAITQSGQHEKLFF; D gene: TRBD1; J gene: TRBJ1-4; clone size: -; V gene: TRBV28
CDR3 DNA: TGTGCCAGCAGCCTAGTGTCAGGGAATAATTCACCCCTCCACTTT; CDR3 protein: CASSLVSGNNSPLHF; D gene: -; J gene: TRBJ1-6; clone size: -; V gene: TRBV7-2
CDR3 DNA: TGTGCCAGCAGCTTACTAGCGGTGACCTACAATGAGCAGTTCTTC; CDR3 protein: CASSLLAVTYNEQFF; D gene: TRBD2; J gene: TRBJ2-1; clone size: -; V gene: TRBV7-2
CDR3 DNA: TGCGCCAGCAGTCAAAGACAGGGTCCCCACCCCACTGAAGCTTTCTTT; CDR3 protein: CASSQRQGPHPTEAFF; D gene: TRBD1; J gene: TRBJ1-1; clone size: -; V gene: TRBV10-2
CDR3 DNA: TGTGCTAGTGGTTGGGTGGACAGGGGCACCTCCTACGAGCAGTACTTC; CDR3 protein: CASGWVDRGTSYEQYF; D gene: TRBD1; J gene: TRBJ2-7; clone size: -; V gene: TRBV12-5
CDR3 DNA: TGTGCCAGCAGCTCCGACAGGGGAGAACGAGATACGCAGTATTTT; CDR3 protein: CASSSDRGERDTQYF; D gene: TRBD1; J gene: TRBJ2-3; clone size: -; V gene: TRBV5-4
CDR3 DNA: TGTGCCAGCAGTGAACAGAAATCAGATACGCAGTATTTT; CDR3 protein: CASSEQKSDTQYF; D gene: -; J gene: TRBJ2-3; clone size: -; V gene: TRBV2
CDR3 DNA: TGTGCCAGCAGCAACAGGGTTTCGCGCCACTTT; CDR3 protein: CASSNRVSRHF; D gene: -; J gene: TRBJ1-6; clone size: -; V gene: TRBV7-8
CDR3 DNA: TGCGCCAGCAGCCCCGGTGAATTGAGGAACACTGAAGCTTTCTTT; CDR3 protein: CASSPGELRNTEAFF; D gene: -; J gene: TRBJ1-1; clone size: -; V gene: TRBV5-1
CDR3 DNA: TGTGCCAGCAGTGAAGTGTCAGTGGATCAGCCCCAGCATTTT; CDR3 protein: CASSEVSVDQPQHF; D gene: -; J gene: TRBJ1-5; clone size: few; V gene: TRBV6-1
CDR3 DNA: TGTGCCAGCAGCTTATGGGGACAGGGCCCCTACGAGCAGTACTTC; CDR3 protein: CASSLWGQGPYEQYF; D gene: TRBD1; J gene: TRBJ2-7; clone size: -; V gene: TRBV7-2
CDR3 DNA: TGTGCCAGCACCGCGAACAGGGTCTACGAGCAGTACTTC; CDR3 protein: CASTANRVYEQYF; D gene: -; J gene: TRBJ2-7; clone size: -; V gene: TRBV6-6
CDR3 DNA: TGTGCCAGCAGCCCGGGACTAGCGGGAGTAACCGGGGAGCTGTTTTTT; CDR3 protein: CASSPGLAGVTGELFF; D gene: TRBD2; J gene: TRBJ2-2; clone size: -; V gene: TRBV5-4
CDR3 DNA: TGTGCCAGCAGTATCGGGAGAGACGTGAGCTCCTATAATTCACCCCTCCACTTT; CDR3 protein: CASSIGRDVSSYNSPLHF; D gene: -; J gene: TRBJ1-6; clone size: -; V gene: TRBV28
CDR3 DNA: TGTGCCAGCAGTGAGGGTCTAGCGGGAGGGTACGAGCAGTACTTC; CDR3 protein: CASSEGLAGGYEQYF; D gene: TRBD2; J gene: TRBJ2-7; clone size: once; V gene: TRBV2
CDR3 DNA: TGTGCCAGCAGCTCACCCCCGCCGGGTCTCTCAGATACGCAGTATTTT; CDR3 protein: CASSSPPPGLSDTQYF; D gene: -; J gene: TRBJ2-3; clone size: -; V gene: TRBV7-2
CDR3 DNA: TGCGCCAGCAGATCCTTACGGACAGACTCAGGAGCTTTCTTT; CDR3 protein: CASRSLRTDSGAFF; D gene: -; J gene: TRBJ1-1; clone size: -; V gene: TRBV5-1
CDR3 DNA: TGTGCCAGTAGAAAAGACAGAAACACTGAAGCTTTCTTT; CDR3 protein: CASRKDRNTEAFF; D gene: -; J gene: TRBJ1-1; clone size: -; V gene: TRBV19
CDR3 DNA: TGTGCCAGCAGTTTACCGGGAAACACCATATATTTT; CDR3 protein: CASSLPGNTIYF; D gene: -; J gene: TRBJ1-3; clone size: -; V gene: TRBV12-3/TRBV12-4
CDR3 DNA: TGTGCCAGCGGAGTGGCAGATACGCAGTATTTT; CDR3 protein: CASGVADTQYF; D gene: -; J gene: TRBJ2-3; clone size: -; V gene: TRBV9
CDR3 DNA: TGTGCCAGCAGTTTCGACAGGGGTAGCGACTACACCTTC; CDR3 protein: CASSFDRGSDYTF; D gene: TRBD1; J gene: TRBJ1-2; clone size: -; V gene: TRBV6-5
CDR3 DNA: TGTGCCAGCACCAGCGGAGGGGGCGGGAATTCACCCCTCCACTTT; CDR3 protein: CASTSGGGGNSPLHF; D gene: TRBD1; J gene: TRBJ1-6; clone size: few; V gene: TRBV28
CDR3 DNA: TGCGCCAGCAGCTTACCACAGGGAGCAACTAATGAAAAACTGTTTTTT; CDR3 protein: CASSLPQGATNEKLFF; D gene: -; J gene: TRBJ1-4; clone size: -; V gene: TRBV5-1
CDR3 DNA: TGTGCCAGCAGTTACTCGCTCCGGCTAGGGGGCCAAGAGACCCAGTACTTC; CDR3 protein: CASSYSLRLGGQETQYF; D gene: -; J gene: TRBJ2-5; clone size: -; V gene: TRBV6-2/TRBV6-3
CDR3 DNA: TGTGCCAGCAGCCCCACCCCCCTAGCGGGGTCTCAGGAGCAGTTCTTC; CDR3 protein: CASSPTPLAGSQEQFF; D gene: TRBD2; J gene: TRBJ2-1; clone size: -; V gene: TRBV4-2
CDR3 DNA: TGTGCCAGCAGCACGCGGGCTAATGAAAAACTGTTTTTT; CDR3 protein: CASSTRANEKLFF; D gene: -; J gene: TRBJ1-4; clone size: -; V gene: TRBV3-1/TRBV3-2
CDR3 DNA: TGTGCCAGCAGCTCGGTATACGGAAAACTGTTTTTT; CDR3 protein: CASSSVYGKLFF; D gene: -; J gene: TRBJ1-4; clone size: -; V gene: TRBV7-2
CDR3 DNA: TGTGCCAGCTCACCACCGGGGGACAGGGCCTCTTTCAATTACGAGCAGTACTTC; CDR3 protein: CASSPPGDRASFNYEQYF; D gene: TRBD1; J gene: TRBJ2-7; clone size: -; V gene: TRBV18
CDR3 DNA: TGTGCCAGCAGCAAAAAGGGACGGACAGGGAATGGGGGCTACACCTTC; CDR3 protein: CASSKKGRTGNGGYTF; D gene: -; J gene: TRBJ1-2; clone size: -; V gene: TRBV21-1
CDR3 DNA: TGTGCCAGTAGCTCAATCCGGGACAGGGGCACAGATACGCAGTATTTT; CDR3 protein: CASSSIRDRGTDTQYF; D gene: TRBD1; J gene: TRBJ2-3; clone size: -; V gene: TRBV19
CDR3 DNA: TGTGCCAGCAGCTTGCGGGTGGGAGGGCCCAACGAGCAGTACTTC; CDR3 protein: CASSLRVGGPNEQYF; D gene: TRBD2; J gene: TRBJ2-7; clone size: -; V gene: TRBV5-4
CDR3 DNA: TGTGCCAGCAGCATGTCGGGACTAGCCGTCTATGAGCAGTTCTTC; CDR3 protein: CASSMSGLAVYEQFF; D gene: TRBD2; J gene: TRBJ2-1; clone size: -; V gene: TRBV9
CDR3 DNA: TGTGCCAGCAGCCAAGACGCAGGACAGGGGATAAAAACTTATGGCTACACCTTC; CDR3 protein: CASSQDAGQGIKTYGYTF; D gene: TRBD1; J gene: TRBJ1-2; clone size: -; V gene: TRBV4-2
CDR3 DNA: TGTGCCAGCAGTGAACTAAGACAGGGAGCCTCACCCCTCCACTTT; CDR3 protein: CASSELRQGASPLHF; D gene: TRBD1; J gene: TRBJ1-6; clone size: -; V gene: TRBV6-1
CDR3 DNA: TGTGCCAGCAGTTTCCCCAGGTTTAGCAATCAGCCCCAGCATTTT; CDR3 protein: CASSFPRFSNQPQHF; D gene: -; J gene: TRBJ1-5; clone size: -; V gene: TRBV6-5